The TCR beta chain under discussion was sequenced for a study of OX40 agonist ivuxolimab in advanced cancers. The table lists this clone with a count of one. Its target is unknown. Looked up from germline, CDR1 is SGDLS and CDR2 is YYNGEE. The V segment lost 0 bases and the J segment 2 bases; nucleotides outside the gene matches: 7. CDR3 size: 16 residues. Only in-frame clones appear in the TCRdb table, and some are missing; sequencing was by immunoSEQ multiplex PCR. The sample shows around 54,000 clones, approximately 90% of them seen only once. Notes on the study in general: No determination was made of the antigen specificity of the expanded peripheral T cells. The average count of expanded clones was higher among CD8+ T cells than among CD4+.

This rearrangement joins TRBV9 to TRBJ2-5; 7 nucleotides agree with TRBD2. This receptor was obtained from an adult with an advanced solid tumor such as melanoma, head and neck, liver or kidney cancer. The material sequenced was CD4+ or CD8+ T cells sorted from blood, taken in a trial of the OX40 agonist ivuxolimab. CDR3 sequence reads: CASSVDQGLIQETQYF. CDR3 sequence (DNA): TGTGCCAGCAGCGTAGATCAGGGACTAATACAAGAGACCCAGTACTTC.